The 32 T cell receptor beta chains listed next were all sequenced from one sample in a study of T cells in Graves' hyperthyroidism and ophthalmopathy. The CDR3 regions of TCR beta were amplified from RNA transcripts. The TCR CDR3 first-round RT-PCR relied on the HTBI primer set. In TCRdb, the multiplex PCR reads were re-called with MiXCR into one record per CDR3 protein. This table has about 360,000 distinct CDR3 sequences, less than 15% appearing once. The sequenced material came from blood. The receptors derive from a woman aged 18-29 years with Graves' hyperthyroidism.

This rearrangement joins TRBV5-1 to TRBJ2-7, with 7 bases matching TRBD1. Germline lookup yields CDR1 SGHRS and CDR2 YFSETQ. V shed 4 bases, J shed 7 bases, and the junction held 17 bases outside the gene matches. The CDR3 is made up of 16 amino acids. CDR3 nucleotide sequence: TGCGCCAGCAGCCCGGACTCAGGGGGAATGAGGGGAGAGCAGTACTTC. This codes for CASSPDSGGMRGEQYF. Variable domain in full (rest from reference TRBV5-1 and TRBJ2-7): KAGVTQTPRYLIKTRGQQVTLSCSPISGHRSVSWYQQTPGQGLQFLFEYFSETQRNKGNFPGRFSGRQFSNSRSEMNVSTLELGDSALYLCASSPDSGGMRGEQYFGPGTRLTVT.

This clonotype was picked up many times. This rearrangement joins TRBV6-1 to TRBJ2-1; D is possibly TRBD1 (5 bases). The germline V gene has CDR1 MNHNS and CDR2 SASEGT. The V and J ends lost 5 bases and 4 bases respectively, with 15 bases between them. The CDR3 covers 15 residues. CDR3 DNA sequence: TGTGCCAGCAGTTATCGGACAAGACGGTACAATGAGCAGTTCTTC. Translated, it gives CASSYRTRRYNEQFF.

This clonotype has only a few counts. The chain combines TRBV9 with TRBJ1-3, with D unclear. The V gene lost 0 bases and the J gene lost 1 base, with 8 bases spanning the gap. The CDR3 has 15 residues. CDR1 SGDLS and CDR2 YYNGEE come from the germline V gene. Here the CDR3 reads CASSVGVGSGNTIYF. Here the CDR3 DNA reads TGTGCCAGCAGCGTAGGAGTGGGGTCTGGAAACACCATATATTTT.

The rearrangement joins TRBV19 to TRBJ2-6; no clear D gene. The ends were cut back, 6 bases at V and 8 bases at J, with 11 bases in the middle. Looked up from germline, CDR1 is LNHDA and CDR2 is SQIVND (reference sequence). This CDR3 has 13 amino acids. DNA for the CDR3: TGTGCCAGTAGCGGACGCGGCACCAACGTCCTGACTTTC. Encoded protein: CASSGRGTNVLTF.

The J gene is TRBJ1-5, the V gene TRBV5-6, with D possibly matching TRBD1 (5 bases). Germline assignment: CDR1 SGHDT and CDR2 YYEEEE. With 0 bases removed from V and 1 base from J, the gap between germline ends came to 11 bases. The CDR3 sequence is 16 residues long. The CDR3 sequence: CASSLGWGGSNQPQHF. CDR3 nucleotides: TGTGCCAGCAGCTTGGGCTGGGGGGGGAGCAATCAGCCCCAGCATTTT.

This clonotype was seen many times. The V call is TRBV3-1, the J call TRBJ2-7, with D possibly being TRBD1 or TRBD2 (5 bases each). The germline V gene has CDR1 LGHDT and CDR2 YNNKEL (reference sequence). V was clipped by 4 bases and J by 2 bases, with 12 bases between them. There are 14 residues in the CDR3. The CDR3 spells CASSRSLGPYEQYF. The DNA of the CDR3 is TGTGCCAGCAGCCGCTCCTTGGGACCCTACGAGCAGTACTTC.

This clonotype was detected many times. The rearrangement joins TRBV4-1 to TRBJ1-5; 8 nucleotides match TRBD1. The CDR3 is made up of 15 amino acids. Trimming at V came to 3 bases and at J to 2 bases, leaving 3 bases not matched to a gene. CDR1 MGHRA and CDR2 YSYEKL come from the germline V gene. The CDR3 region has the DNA TGCGCCAGCAGCCATGGACAGGGTGGCAATCAGCCCCAGCATTTT. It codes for CASSHGQGGNQPQHF.

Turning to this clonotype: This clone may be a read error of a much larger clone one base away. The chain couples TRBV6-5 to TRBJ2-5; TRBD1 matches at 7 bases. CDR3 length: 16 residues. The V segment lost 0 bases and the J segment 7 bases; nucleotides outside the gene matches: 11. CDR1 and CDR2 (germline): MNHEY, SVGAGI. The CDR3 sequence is CASSYSGQARWVTQYF. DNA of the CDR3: TGTGCCAGCAGTTACTCCGGACAGGCGCGATGGGTGACCCAGTACTTC.

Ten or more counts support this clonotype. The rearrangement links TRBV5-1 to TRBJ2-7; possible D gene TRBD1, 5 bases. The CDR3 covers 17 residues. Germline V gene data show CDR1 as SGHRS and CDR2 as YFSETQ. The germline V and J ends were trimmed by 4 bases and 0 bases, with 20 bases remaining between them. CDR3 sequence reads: CASSPSAWGFGSYEQYF. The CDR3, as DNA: TGCGCCAGCAGCCCCTCGGCCTGGGGCTTTGGCTCCTACGAGCAGTACTTC.

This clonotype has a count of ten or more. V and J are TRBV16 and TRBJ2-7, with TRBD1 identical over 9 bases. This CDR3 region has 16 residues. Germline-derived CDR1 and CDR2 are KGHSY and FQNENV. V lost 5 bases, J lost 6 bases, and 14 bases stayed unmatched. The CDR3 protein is CASSDNSPGQGLEQYF. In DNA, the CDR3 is TGTGCCAGCAGCGACAATTCGCCGGGACAGGGACTCGAGCAGTACTTC.

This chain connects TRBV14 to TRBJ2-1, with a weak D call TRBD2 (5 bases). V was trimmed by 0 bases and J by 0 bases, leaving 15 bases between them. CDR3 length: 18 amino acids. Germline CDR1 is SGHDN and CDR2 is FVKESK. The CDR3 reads CASSQDVGRASSYNEQFF. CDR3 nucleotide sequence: TGTGCCAGCAGCCAAGATGTTGGGCGGGCCAGCTCCTACAATGAGCAGTTCTTC.

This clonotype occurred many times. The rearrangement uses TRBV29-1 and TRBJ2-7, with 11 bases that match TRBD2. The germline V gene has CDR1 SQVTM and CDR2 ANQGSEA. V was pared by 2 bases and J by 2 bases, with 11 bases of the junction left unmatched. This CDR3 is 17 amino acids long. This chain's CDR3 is CSVETSGGDGGAYEQYF. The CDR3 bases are TGCAGCGTTGAAACTAGCGGGGGCGATGGGGGAGCCTACGAGCAGTACTTC.

CDR3 in DNA: TGTGCCACCAGCAGAGATCTGGTGTATATTCGGTATAATGAGCAGTTCTTC. Translating it yields CATSRDLVYIRYNEQFF. The chain links TRBV15 to TRBJ2-1; D is uncertain. With 0 bases removed from V and 7 bases from J, the gap between germline ends came to 19 bases. The CDR3 length is 17 residues. In germline, CDR1 is LNHNV, CDR2 YYDKDF (reference sequence). The variable domain in full, with the rest retrieved from reference TRBV15 and TRBJ2-1, is DAMVIQNPRYQVTQFGKPVTLSCSQTLNHNVMYWYQQKSSQAPKLLFHYYDKDFNNEADTPDNFQSRRPNTSFCFLDIRSPGLGDTAMYLCATSRDLVYIRYNEQFFGPGTRLTVL.

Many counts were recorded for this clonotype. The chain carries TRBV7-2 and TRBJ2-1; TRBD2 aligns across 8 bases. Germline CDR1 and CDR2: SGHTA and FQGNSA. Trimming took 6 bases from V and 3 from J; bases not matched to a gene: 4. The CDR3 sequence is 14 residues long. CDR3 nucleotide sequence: TGTGCCAGCAGTACTAGCGGCCTCTACAATGAGCAGTTCTTC. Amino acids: CASSTSGLYNEQFF.

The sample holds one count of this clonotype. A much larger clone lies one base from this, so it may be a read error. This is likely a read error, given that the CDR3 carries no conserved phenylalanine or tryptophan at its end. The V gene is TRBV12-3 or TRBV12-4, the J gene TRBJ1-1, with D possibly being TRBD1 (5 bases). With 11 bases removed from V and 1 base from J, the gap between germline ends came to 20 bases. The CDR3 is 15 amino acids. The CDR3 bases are TGTGCCCAACGAGGGCGGCAGGGCGGGAACACTGAAGCTTTCTCT. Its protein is CAQRGRQGGNTEAFS.

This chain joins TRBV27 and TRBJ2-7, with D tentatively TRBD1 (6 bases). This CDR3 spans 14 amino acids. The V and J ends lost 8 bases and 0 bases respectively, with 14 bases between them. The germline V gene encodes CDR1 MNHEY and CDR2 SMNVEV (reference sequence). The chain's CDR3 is CASGRPGVSYEQYF. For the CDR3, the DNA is TGTGCCAGCGGGAGACCAGGGGTCTCCTACGAGCAGTACTTC.

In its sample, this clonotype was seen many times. In nucleotides, the CDR3 is TGTGCCAGCAGCCGAGGACTAGCGGGGCCCCAAGGAGATACGCAGTATTTT. Its translation: CASSRGLAGPQGDTQYF. The gene calls are TRBV7-8 and TRBJ2-3; 12 bases agree with TRBD2. This CDR3 is built from 17 residues. Germline CDR1 and CDR2: SGHVS and FQNEAQ. With V trimmed by 5 bases and J by 5 bases, 11 bases remained unmatched.

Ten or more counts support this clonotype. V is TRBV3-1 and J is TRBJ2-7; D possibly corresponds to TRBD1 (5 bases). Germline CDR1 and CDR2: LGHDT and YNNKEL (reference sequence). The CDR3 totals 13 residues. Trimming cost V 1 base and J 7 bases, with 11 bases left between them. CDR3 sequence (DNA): TGTGCCAGCAGCCAAGTGGCAGGGCGGGAGCAGTACTTC. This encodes CASSQVAGREQYF.

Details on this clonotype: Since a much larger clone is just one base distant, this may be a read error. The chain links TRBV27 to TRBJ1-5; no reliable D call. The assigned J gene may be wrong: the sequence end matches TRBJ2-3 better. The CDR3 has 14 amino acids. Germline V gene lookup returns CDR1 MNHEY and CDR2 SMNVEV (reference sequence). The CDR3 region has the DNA TGTGCCAGCAGTTCCATCGGGTCAAATCAGCCCCAGTATTTT. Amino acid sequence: CASSSIGSNQPQYF.

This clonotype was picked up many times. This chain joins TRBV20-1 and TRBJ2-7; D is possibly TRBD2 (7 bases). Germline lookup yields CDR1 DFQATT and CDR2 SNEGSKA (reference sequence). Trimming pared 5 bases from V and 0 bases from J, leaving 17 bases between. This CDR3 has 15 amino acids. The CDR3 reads CSASSGQSISYEQYF. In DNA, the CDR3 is TGCAGTGCTTCTAGCGGACAGTCGATCTCCTACGAGCAGTACTTC.

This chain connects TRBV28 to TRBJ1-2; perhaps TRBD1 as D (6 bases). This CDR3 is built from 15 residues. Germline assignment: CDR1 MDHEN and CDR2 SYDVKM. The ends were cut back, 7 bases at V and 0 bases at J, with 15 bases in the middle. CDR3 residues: CASTSITGTNYGYTF. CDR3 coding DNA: TGTGCCAGCACCTCGATAACAGGGACTAACTATGGCTACACCTTC.

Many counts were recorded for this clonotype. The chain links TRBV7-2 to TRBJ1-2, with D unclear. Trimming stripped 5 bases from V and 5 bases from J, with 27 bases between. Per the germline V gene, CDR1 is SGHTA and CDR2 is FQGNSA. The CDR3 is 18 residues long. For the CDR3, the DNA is TGTGCCAGCAGCCAACGTGCTGAAGGACGGAGCTACTGGTATGGCTACACCTTC. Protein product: CASSQRAEGRSYWYGYTF.

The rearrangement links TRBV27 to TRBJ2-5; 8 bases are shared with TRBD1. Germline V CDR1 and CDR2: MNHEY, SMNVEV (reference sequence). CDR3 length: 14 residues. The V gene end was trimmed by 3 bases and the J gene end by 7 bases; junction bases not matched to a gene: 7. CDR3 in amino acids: CASSLTGAGRTQYF. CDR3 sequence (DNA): TGTGCCAGCAGTTTGACAGGGGCGGGTCGGACCCAGTACTTC.

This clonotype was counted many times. The CDR3 DNA follows: TGTGCCAGCCGGAGGGTCGGGGACAATCAGCCCCAGCATTTT. Encoded protein: CASRRVGDNQPQHF. The chain couples TRBV6-2 or TRBV6-3 to TRBJ1-5, with unresolved D. The V gene lost 8 bases and the J gene lost 3 bases, with 14 bases spanning the gap. This CDR3 is built from 14 residues. Germline CDR1 MNHEY, CDR2 SVGEGT.

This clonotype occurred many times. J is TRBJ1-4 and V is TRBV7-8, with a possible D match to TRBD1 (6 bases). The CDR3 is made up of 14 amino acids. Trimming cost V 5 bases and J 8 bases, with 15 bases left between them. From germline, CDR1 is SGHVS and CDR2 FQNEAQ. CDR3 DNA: TGTGCCAGCAGCGCCCCGGGGGCGCAAGAAAAACTGTTTTTT. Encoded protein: CASSAPGAQEKLFF.

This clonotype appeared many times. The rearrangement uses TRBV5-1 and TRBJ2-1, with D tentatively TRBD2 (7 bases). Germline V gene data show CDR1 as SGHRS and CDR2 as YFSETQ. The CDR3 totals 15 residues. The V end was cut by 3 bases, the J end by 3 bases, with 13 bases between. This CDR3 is CASSWGLADYNEQFF. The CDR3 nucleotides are TGCGCCAGCAGCTGGGGGCTAGCGGACTACAATGAGCAGTTCTTC.

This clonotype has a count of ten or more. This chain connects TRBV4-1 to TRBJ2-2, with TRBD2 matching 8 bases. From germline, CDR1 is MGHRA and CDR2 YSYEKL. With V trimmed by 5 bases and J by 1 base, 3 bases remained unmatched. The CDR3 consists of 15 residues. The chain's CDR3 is CASSGAGENTGELFF. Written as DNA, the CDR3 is TGCGCCAGCAGCGGAGCGGGAGAGAACACCGGGGAGCTGTTTTTT.

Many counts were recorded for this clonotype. Written as DNA, the CDR3 is TGTGCCAGCAGCTTAGGGGCTAGCGGTCGCACAGATACGCAGTATTTT. Its translation: CASSLGASGRTDTQYF. The chain has TRBV7-2 and TRBJ2-3; 7 bases line up with TRBD2. The germline gives CDR1 SGHTA, CDR2 FQGNSA. CDR3 length: 16 amino acids. V lost 1 base, J lost 1 base, and 5 bases stayed unmatched.

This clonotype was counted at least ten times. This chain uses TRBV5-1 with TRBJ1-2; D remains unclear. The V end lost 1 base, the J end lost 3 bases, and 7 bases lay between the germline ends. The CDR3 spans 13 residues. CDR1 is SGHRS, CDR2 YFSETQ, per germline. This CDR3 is CASSLRADYGYTF. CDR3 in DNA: TGCGCCAGCAGCTTGAGGGCAGACTATGGCTACACCTTC.

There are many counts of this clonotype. CDR3 bases: TGTGCCAGCAGTCGCGGACTAGCGGGAGTAGAAAACAATGAGCAGTTCTTC. The encoded protein is CASSRGLAGVENNEQFF. V usage is TRBV13 and J usage is TRBJ2-1; 13 nucleotides align to TRBD2. Germline V gives CDR1 PRHDT, CDR2 FYEKMQ (reference sequence). This CDR3 is built from 17 residues. V dropped 6 bases and J dropped 5; count of bases not matched to a gene: 10.

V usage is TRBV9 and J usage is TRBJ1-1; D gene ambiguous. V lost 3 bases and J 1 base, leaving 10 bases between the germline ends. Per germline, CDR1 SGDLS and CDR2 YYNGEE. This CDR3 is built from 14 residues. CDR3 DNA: TGTGCCAGCAGCGCGGGGAGGGCGAACACTGAAGCTTTCTTT. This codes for CASSAGRANTEAFF.

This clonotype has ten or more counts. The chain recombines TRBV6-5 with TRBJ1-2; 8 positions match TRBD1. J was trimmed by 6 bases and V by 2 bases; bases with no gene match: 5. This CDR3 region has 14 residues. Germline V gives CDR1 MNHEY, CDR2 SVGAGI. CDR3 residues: CASSYTGGVDGYTF. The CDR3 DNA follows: TGTGCCAGCAGTTACACAGGGGGAGTGGATGGCTACACCTTC.